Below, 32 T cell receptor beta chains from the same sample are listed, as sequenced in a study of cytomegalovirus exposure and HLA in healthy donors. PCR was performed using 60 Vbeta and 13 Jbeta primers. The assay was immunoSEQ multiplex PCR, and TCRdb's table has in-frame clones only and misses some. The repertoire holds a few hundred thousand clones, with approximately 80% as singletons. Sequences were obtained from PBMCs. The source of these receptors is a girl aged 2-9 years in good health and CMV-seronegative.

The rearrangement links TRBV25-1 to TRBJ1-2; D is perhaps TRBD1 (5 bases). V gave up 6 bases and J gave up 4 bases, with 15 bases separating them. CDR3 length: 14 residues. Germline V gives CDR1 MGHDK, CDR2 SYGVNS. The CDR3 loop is CASSPPGGLYGYTF. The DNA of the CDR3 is TGTGCCAGCAGCCCCCCCGGGGGACTCTATGGCTACACCTTC.

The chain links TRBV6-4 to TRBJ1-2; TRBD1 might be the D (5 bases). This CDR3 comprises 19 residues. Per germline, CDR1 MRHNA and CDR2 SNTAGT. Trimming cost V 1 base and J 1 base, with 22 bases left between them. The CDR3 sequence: CASSDFPAMGGTVNYGYTF. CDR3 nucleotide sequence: TGTGCCAGCAGTGACTTCCCGGCGATGGGGGGTACCGTTAACTATGGCTACACCTTC.

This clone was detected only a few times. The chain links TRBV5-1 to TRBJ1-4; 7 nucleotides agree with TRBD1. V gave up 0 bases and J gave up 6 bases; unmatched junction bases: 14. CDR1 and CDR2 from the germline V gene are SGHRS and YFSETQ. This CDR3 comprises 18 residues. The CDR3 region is CASSLALTGESFDEKLFF. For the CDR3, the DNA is TGCGCCAGCAGCTTGGCCCTCACAGGGGAATCCTTTGATGAAAAACTGTTTTTT.

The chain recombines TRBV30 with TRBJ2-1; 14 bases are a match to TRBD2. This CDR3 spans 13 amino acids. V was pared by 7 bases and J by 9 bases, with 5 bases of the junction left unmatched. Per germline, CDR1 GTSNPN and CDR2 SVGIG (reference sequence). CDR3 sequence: CAYRTSGRSEQFF. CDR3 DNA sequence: TGTGCCTATCGGACTAGCGGGAGGAGTGAGCAGTTCTTC.

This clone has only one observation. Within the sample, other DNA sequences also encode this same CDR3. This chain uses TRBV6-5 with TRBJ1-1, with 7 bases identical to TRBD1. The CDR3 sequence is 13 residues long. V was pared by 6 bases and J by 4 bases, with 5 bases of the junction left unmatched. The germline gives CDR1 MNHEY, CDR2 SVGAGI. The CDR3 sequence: CASSQGVGTEAFF. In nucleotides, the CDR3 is TGTGCCAGCAGCCAGGGGGTGGGCACTGAAGCTTTCTTT.

The CDR3 nucleotides are TGCGCCAGCAGCTTGGATCTGGGAGGTAGCTATGGCTACACCTTC. Encoded protein: CASSLDLGGSYGYTF. V usage is TRBV5-1 and J usage is TRBJ1-2, with D hard to call. With 0 bases removed from V and 4 bases from J, the gap between germline ends came to 13 bases. Germline lookup yields CDR1 SGHRS and CDR2 YFSETQ. This CDR3 has 15 amino acids. The full variable domain, its missing parts supplied by reference TRBV5-1 and TRBJ1-2, is KAGVTQTPRYLIKTRGQQVTLSCSPISGHRSVSWYQQTPGQGLQFLFEYFSETQRNKGNFPGRFSGRQFSNSRSEMNVSTLELGDSALYLCASSLDLGGSYGYTFGSGTRLTVV.

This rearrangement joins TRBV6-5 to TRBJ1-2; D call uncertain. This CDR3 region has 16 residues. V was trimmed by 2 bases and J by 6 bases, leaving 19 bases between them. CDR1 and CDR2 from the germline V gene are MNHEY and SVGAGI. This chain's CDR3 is CASSYGGGVLGHGYTF. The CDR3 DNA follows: TGTGCCAGCAGTTACGGAGGTGGGGTTTTGGGCCATGGCTACACCTTC.

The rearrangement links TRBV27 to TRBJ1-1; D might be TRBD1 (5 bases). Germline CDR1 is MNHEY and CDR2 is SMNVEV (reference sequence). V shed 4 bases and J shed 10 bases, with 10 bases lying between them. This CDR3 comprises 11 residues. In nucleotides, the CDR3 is TGTGCCAGCAGTTCCCGGACAAGAGCTTTCTTT. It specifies CASSSRTRAFF.

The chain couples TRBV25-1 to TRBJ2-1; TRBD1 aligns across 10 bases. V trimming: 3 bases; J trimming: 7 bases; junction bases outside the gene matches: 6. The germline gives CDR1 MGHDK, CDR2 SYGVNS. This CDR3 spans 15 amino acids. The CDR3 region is CASSDPRTGGNEQFF. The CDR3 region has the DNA TGTGCCAGCAGTGACCCAAGGACAGGGGGGAATGAGCAGTTCTTC. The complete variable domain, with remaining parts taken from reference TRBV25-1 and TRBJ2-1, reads EADIYQTPRYLVIGTGKKITLECSQTMGHDKMYWYQQDPGMELHLIHYSYGVNSTEKGDLSSESTVSRIRTEHFPLTLESARPSHTSQYLCASSDPRTGGNEQFFGPGTRLTVL.

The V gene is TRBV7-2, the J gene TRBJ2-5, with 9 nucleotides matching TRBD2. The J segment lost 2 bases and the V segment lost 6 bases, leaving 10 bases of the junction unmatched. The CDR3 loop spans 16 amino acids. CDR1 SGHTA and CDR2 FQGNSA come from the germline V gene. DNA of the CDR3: TGTGCCAGCAGTTCTCCACAGGCGGGGGGGCAAGAGACCCAGTACTTC. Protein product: CASSSPQAGGQETQYF.

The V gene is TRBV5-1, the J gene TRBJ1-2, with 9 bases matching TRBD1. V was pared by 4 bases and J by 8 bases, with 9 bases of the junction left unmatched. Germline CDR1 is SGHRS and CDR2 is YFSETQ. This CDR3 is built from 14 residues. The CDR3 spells CASSPPGQGWGYTF. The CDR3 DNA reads TGCGCCAGCAGCCCACCGGGACAGGGCTGGGGCTACACCTTC.

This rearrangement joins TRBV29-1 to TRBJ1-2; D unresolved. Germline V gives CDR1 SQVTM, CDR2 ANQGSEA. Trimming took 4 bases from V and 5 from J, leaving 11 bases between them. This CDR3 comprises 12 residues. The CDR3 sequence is CSVASARYGYTF. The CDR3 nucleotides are TGCAGCGTTGCCTCGGCCAGGTATGGCTACACCTTC.

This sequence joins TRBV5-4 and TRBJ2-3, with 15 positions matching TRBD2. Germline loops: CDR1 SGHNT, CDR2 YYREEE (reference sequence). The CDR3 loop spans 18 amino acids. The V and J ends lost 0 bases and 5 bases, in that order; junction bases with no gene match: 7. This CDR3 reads CASSLDSGLAGGGDTQYF. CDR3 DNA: TGTGCCAGCAGCTTGGATTCGGGACTAGCGGGAGGAGGAGATACGCAGTATTTT. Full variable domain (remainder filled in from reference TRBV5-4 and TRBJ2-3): ETGVTQSPTHLIKTRGQQVTLRCSSQSGHNTVSWYQQALGQGPQFIFQYYREEENGRGNFPPRFSGLQFPNYSSELNVNALELDDSALYLCASSLDSGLAGGGDTQYFGPGTRLTVL.

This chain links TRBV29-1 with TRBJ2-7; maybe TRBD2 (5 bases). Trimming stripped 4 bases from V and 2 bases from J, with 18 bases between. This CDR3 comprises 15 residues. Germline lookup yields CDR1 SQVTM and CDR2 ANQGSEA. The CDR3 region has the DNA TGCAGCGTTGTAGGAGGTAGCCAGTATCCCTACGAGCAGTACTTC. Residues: CSVVGGSQYPYEQYF.

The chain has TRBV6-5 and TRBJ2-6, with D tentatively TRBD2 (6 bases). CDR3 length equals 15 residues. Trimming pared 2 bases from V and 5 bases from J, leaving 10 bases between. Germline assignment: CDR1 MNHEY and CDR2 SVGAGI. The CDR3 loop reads CASSYRRVWANVLTF. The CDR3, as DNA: TGTGCCAGCAGTTACAGGAGGGTCTGGGCCAACGTCCTGACTTTC.

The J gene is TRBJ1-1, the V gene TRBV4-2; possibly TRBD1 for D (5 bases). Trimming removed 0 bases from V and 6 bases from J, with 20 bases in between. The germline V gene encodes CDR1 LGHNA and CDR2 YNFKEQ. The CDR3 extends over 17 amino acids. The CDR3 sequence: CASSQDTAGRSFAEAFF. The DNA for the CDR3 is TGTGCCAGCAGCCAAGATACGGCAGGGCGGTCGTTTGCTGAAGCTTTCTTT.

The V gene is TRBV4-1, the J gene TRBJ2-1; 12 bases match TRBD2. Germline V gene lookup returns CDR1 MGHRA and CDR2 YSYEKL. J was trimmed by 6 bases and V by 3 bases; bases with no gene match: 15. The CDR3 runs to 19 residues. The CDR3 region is CASSQEDTRLAGDVNEQFF. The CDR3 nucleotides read TGCGCCAGCAGCCAGGAAGACACCAGACTAGCGGGAGATGTCAATGAGCAGTTCTTC.

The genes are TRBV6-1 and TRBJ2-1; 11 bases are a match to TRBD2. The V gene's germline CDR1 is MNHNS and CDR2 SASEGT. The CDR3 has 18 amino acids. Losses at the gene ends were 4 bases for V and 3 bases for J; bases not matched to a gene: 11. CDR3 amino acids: CASSAGTSGKVYYNEQFF. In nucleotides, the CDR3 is TGTGCCAGCAGTGCGGGGACTAGCGGTAAAGTTTACTACAATGAGCAGTTCTTC.

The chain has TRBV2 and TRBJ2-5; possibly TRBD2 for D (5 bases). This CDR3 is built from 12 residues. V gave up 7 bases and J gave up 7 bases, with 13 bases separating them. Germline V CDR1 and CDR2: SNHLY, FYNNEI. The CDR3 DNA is TGTGCCAGCATCCGGGGATGGGGGACCCAGTACTTC. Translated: CASIRGWGTQYF.

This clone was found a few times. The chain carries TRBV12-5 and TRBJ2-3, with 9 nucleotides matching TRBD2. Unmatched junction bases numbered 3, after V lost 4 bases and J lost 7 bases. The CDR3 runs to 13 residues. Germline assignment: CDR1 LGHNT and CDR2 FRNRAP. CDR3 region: CASGSSGINTQYF. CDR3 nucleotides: TGTGCTAGTGGTTCTAGCGGGATAAATACGCAGTATTTT.

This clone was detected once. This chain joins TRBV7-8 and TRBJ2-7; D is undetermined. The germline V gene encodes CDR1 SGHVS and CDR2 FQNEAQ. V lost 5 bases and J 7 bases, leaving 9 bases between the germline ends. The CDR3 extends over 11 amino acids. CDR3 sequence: CASSELEEQYF. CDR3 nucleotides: TGTGCCAGCAGCGAACTGGAGGAGCAGTACTTC.

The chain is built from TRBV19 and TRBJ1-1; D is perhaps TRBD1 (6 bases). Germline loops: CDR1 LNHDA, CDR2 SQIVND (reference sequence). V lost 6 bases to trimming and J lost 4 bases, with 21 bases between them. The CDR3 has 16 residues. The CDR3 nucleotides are TGTGCCAGTAGCATTACTCCACAGGGAAGCGGCACTGAAGCTTTCTTT. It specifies CASSITPQGSGTEAFF.

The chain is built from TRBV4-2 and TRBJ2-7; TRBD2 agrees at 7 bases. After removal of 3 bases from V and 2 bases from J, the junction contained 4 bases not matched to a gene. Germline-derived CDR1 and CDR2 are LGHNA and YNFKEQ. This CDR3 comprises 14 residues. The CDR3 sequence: CASSHGAGTYEQYF. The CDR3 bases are TGTGCCAGCAGCCACGGAGCGGGGACCTACGAGCAGTACTTC.

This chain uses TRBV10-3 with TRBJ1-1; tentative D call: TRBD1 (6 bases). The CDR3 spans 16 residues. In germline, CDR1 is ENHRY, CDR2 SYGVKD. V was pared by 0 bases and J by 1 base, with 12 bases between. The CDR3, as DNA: TGTGCCATCAGTGAGTCGGCTCAAGGGGGGAACACTGAAGCTTTCTTT. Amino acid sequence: CAISESAQGGNTEAFF.

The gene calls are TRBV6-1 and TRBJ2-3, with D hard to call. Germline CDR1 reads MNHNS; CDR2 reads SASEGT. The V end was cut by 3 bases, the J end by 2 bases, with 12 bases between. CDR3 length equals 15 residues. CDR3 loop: CASSDHSSYTDTQYF. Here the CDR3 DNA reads TGTGCCAGCAGTGACCACTCCTCCTACACAGATACGCAGTATTTT.

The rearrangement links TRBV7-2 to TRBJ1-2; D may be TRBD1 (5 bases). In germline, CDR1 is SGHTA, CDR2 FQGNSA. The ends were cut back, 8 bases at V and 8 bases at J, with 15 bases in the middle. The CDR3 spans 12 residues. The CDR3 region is CASRRRGYGYTF. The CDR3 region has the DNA TGTGCCAGCCGTCGGCGGGGCTACGGCTACACCTTC.

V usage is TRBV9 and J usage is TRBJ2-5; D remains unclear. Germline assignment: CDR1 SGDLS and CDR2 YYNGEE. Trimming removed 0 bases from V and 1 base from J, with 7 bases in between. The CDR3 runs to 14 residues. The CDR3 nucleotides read TGTGCCAGCAGCGTAGGGAACAGCCAAGAGACCCAGTACTTC. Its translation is CASSVGNSQETQYF.

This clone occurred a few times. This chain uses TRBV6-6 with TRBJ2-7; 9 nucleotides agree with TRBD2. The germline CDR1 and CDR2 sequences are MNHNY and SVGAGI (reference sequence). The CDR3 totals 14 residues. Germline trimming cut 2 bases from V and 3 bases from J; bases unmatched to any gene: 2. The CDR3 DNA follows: TGTGCCAGCAGTTACGGAGCGGGGGGCTACGAGCAGTACTTC. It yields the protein CASSYGAGGYEQYF.

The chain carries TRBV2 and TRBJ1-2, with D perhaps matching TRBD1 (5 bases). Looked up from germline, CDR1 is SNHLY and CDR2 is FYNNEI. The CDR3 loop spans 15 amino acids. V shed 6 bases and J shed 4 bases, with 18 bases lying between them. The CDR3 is CASRPGTGGGYGYTF. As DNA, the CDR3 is TGTGCCAGCAGACCCGGGACGGGGGGTGGCTATGGCTACACCTTC. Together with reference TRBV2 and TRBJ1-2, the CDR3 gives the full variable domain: EPEVTQTPSHQVTQMGQEVILRCVPISNHLYFYWYRQILGQKVEFLVSFYNNEISEKSEIFDDQFSVERPDGSNFTLKIRSTKLEDSAMYFCASRPGTGGGYGYTFGSGTRLTVV.

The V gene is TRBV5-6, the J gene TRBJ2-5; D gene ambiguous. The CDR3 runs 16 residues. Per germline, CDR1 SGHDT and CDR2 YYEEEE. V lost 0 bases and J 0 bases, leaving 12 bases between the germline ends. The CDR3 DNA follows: TGTGCCAGCAGCTTGGTAGGCAGGTGGGACCAAGAGACCCAGTACTTC. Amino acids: CASSLVGRWDQETQYF.

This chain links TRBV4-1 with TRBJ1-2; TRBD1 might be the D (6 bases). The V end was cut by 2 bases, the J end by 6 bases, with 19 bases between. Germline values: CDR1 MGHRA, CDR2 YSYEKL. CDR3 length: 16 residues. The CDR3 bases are TGCGCCAGCAGCCAATTTCCAGGGGAGAGGAAGAATGGCTACACCTTC. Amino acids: CASSQFPGERKNGYTF.

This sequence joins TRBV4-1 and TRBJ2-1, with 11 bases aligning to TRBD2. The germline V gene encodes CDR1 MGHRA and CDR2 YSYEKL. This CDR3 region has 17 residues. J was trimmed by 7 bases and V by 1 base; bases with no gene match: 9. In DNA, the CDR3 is TGCGCCAGCAGCCAAGTCAATAGCGGGAGGGTCGGGAATGAGCAGTTCTTC. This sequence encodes CASSQVNSGRVGNEQFF.